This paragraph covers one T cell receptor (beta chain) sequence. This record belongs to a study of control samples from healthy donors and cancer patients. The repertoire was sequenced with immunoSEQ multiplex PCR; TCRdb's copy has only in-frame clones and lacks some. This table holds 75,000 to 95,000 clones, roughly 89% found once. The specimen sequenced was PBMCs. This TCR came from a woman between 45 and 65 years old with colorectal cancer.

This chain's CDR3 is CASSHQGNSNQPQHF. Here the CDR3 DNA reads TGTGCCAGCAGCCACCAGGGTAATAGCAATCAGCCCCAGCATTTT. This chain uses TRBV5-6 with TRBJ1-5; D is possibly TRBD1 (5 bases). V lost 4 bases and J 0 bases, leaving 11 bases between the germline ends. This CDR3 has 15 amino acids. Looked up from germline, CDR1 is SGHDT and CDR2 is YYEEEE. Variable domain in full (rest from reference TRBV5-6 and TRBJ1-5): DAGVTQSPTHLIKTRGQQVTLRCSPKSGHDTVSWYQQALGQGPQFIFQYYEEEERQRGNFPDRFSGHQFPNYSSELNVNALLLGDSALYLCASSHQGNSNQPQHFGDGTRLSIL.